Each of the 16 T cell receptor beta chains below was sequenced from the same sample in a study of cytomegalovirus exposure and HLA in healthy donors (dated 2017 in TCRdb). The protocol used for the library was the immunoSEQ multiplex PCR assay. TCRdb provides this immuneACCESS table in a form limited to in-frame rearrangements. Some clones are lacking; in checked studies, under half of them reflect an unresolved V gene, and why the rest are absent is not known. The sample records 90,000 to 130,000 clones, roughly 90% of which are singletons. Over 1.5% of the sample rests with the top ten. Sequenced material: PBMCs. The receptors come from a young woman in good health and CMV-seronegative.

The chain recombines TRBV13 with TRBJ2-1; tentatively, D is TRBD1 (6 bases). CDR1 is PRHDT and CDR2 is FYEKMQ in the germline V gene (reference sequence). The CDR3 totals 14 residues. The V end was cut by 2 bases, the J end by 4 bases, with 9 bases between. The CDR3 region has the DNA TGTGCCAGCAGCTTAAGGACAGAGTACAATGAGCAGTTCTTC. Its protein is CASSLRTEYNEQFF.

CDR3 protein: CAWNKREGHEQFF. The CDR3 DNA follows: TGTGCCTGGAATAAGCGGGAGGGCCATGAGCAGTTCTTC. The chain combines TRBV30 with TRBJ2-1; the match to TRBD2 covers 10 bases. This CDR3 is 13 amino acids long. Germline CDR1 reads GTSNPN; CDR2 reads SVGIG (reference sequence). V trimming: 4 bases; J trimming: 8 bases; junction bases outside the gene matches: 5.

The chain is built from TRBV13 and TRBJ1-1; unclear D gene. The CDR3 is 13 amino acids. CDR1 is PRHDT and CDR2 is FYEKMQ in the germline V gene (reference sequence). V lost 6 bases to trimming and J lost 4 bases, with 12 bases between them. CDR3 sequence (DNA): TGTGCCAGCAGTCCGTTCCCGGGCACTGAAGCTTTCTTT. Protein: CASSPFPGTEAFF. Full variable domain (rest looked up from reference TRBV13 and TRBJ1-1): AAGVIQSPRHLIKEKRETATLKCYPIPRHDTVYWYQQGPGQDPQFLISFYEKMQSDKGSIPDRFSAQQFSDYHSELNMSSLELGDSALYFCASSPFPGTEAFFGQGTRLTVV.

The chain has TRBV7-9 and TRBJ1-4; 7 nucleotides line up with TRBD1. The germline CDR1 and CDR2 sequences are SEHNR and FQNEAQ (reference sequence). This CDR3 region has 16 residues. The V and J ends lost 5 bases and 4 bases, in that order; junction bases with no gene match: 10. The CDR3 sequence: CASSGGSGQFNEKLFF. The CDR3 DNA reads TGTGCCAGCAGCGGTGGGTCGGGACAGTTTAATGAAAAACTGTTTTTT.

This chain connects TRBV7-3 to TRBJ2-3, with a tentative D call TRBD1 (5 bases). Trimming shortened V by 6 bases and J by 2 bases, and 12 bases separated the two germline ends. Looked up from germline, CDR1 is SGHTA and CDR2 is FQGTGA. The CDR3 has 14 residues. The CDR3 nucleotides are TGTGCCAGCAGTCGACCAGGGAACACAGATACGCAGTATTTT. Encoded protein: CASSRPGNTDTQYF.

This rearrangement joins TRBV6-1 to TRBJ1-1, with a possible D match to TRBD1 (6 bases). Between the trimmed V and J ends, which lost 2 bases and 5 bases, there was a span of 15 bases. The CDR3 loop spans 15 amino acids. Per the germline V gene, CDR1 is MNHNS and CDR2 is SASEGT. The CDR3 loop is CASSELAGVKTEAFF. The CDR3, as DNA: TGTGCCAGCAGTGAACTTGCAGGGGTTAAGACTGAAGCTTTCTTT.

The chain is built from TRBV28 and TRBJ1-1; D possibly corresponds to TRBD1 (5 bases). The CDR3 runs to 12 residues. The ends were cut back, 11 bases at V and 5 bases at J, with 15 bases in the middle. Germline V lookup: CDR1 MDHEN, CDR2 SYDVKM. The CDR3 DNA sequence: TGTGCCTGTCAGGGCCCCGGGACTGAAGCTTTCTTT. Translated, it gives CACQGPGTEAFF.

This chain uses TRBV6-6 with TRBJ2-1; 10 bases map to TRBD1. V lost 5 bases to trimming and J lost 7 bases; unmatched junction nucleotides: 8. CDR1 and CDR2 (germline): MNHNY, SVGAGI (reference sequence). This CDR3 contains 15 residues. The CDR3 sequence: CASSPDRGPGNEQFF. The CDR3 DNA sequence: TGTGCCAGCAGTCCAGACAGGGGGCCGGGGAATGAGCAGTTCTTC.

V usage is TRBV27 and J usage is TRBJ1-2, with 7 bases lining up with TRBD1. The germline gives CDR1 MNHEY, CDR2 SMNVEV (reference sequence). After removal of 4 bases from V and 5 bases from J, the junction contained 13 bases not matched to a gene. The CDR3 is 16 amino acids. As DNA, the CDR3 is TGTGCCAGCAGTTCGCGAGACCGACAGGGCTTATATGGCTACACCTTC. The encoded protein is CASSSRDRQGLYGYTF.

The chain links TRBV27 to TRBJ1-2; 11 positions match TRBD1. V trimming: 3 bases; J trimming: 7 bases; junction bases outside the gene matches: 7. The CDR3 runs to 15 residues. From germline, CDR1 is MNHEY and CDR2 SMNVEV (reference sequence). This chain's CDR3 is CASSFGQGAWGGYTF. CDR3 sequence (DNA): TGTGCCAGCAGTTTCGGACAGGGGGCCTGGGGTGGCTACACCTTC.

The rearrangement links TRBV19 to TRBJ1-5, with D perhaps matching TRBD1 (6 bases). Germline V gene lookup returns CDR1 LNHDA and CDR2 SQIVND (reference sequence). The ends were cut back, 3 bases at V and 6 bases at J, with 12 bases in the middle. The CDR3 is made up of 14 amino acids. CDR3 sequence (DNA): TGTGCCAGTAGTATCCAGGGGATGAGTCAGCCCCAGCATTTT. Amino acids: CASSIQGMSQPQHF.

This CDR3 is CASSLRTGEGNTEAFF. In DNA form, the CDR3 reads TGTGCCAGCAGCCTCCGGACAGGTGAGGGGAACACTGAAGCTTTCTTT. This chain links TRBV4-2 with TRBJ1-1, with 7 nucleotides matching TRBD1. With V trimmed by 4 bases and J by 1 base, 9 bases remained unmatched. The CDR3 is made up of 16 amino acids. The germline CDR1 and CDR2 sequences are LGHNA and YNFKEQ.

J is TRBJ2-7 and V is TRBV5-6, with 7 bases that match TRBD1. The germline CDR1 and CDR2 sequences are SGHDT and YYEEEE. CDR3 length equals 14 residues. V lost 1 base, J lost 2 bases, and 3 bases stayed unmatched. As DNA, the CDR3 is TGTGCCAGCAGCTTGACAGGGGAAGCCTACGAGCAGTACTTC. This encodes CASSLTGEAYEQYF.

The chain has TRBV7-8 and TRBJ1-2, with TRBD1 identical over 8 bases. This CDR3 region has 15 residues. Germline values: CDR1 SGHVS, CDR2 FQNEAQ. The V and J ends lost 5 bases and 8 bases, in that order; junction bases with no gene match: 13. In DNA form, the CDR3 reads TGTGCCAGCAGCCTCCCTGGAGGACAGGGACGCGGCTACACCTTC. Amino acid sequence: CASSLPGGQGRGYTF. The full variable domain, with the rest looked up from reference TRBV7-8 and TRBJ1-2, is GAGVSQSPRYKVAKRGQDVALRCDPISGHVSLFWYQQALGQGPEFLTYFQNEAQLDKSGLPSDRFFAERPEGSVSTLKIQRTQQEDSAVYLCASSLPGGQGRGYTFGSGTRLTVV.

The rearrangement links TRBV4-3 to TRBJ2-5; 9 bases line up with TRBD2. V gave up 5 bases and J gave up 2 bases; unmatched junction bases: 24. CDR1 and CDR2 from the germline V gene are LGHNA and YSLEER. The CDR3 sequence is 21 residues long. The chain's CDR3 is CASSEAPSYAGGPGAQETQYF. The CDR3 region has the DNA TGCGCCAGCAGCGAAGCACCCTCATACGCGGGAGGGCCGGGGGCTCAAGAGACCCAGTACTTC.

CDR3 sequence: CASRDRGTDTQYF. The DNA of the CDR3 is TGTGCCAGCAGGGACAGGGGCACAGATACGCAGTATTTT. The genes are TRBV25-1 and TRBJ2-3, with TRBD1 identical over 8 bases. CDR1 MGHDK and CDR2 SYGVNS come from the germline V gene. V trimming: 6 bases; J trimming: 1 base; junction bases outside the gene matches: 0. This CDR3 region has 13 residues.